Following are 2 T cell receptor beta chains from one sample sequenced in a study of graft-versus-host responses after intestinal transplantation. These receptors are not linked to any known antigen. The table came from immunoSEQ multiplex PCR; TCRdb's copy has only in-frame clones and leaves some out. The table lists fewer than 130,000 clones, just over 90% of them singletons. The sequences come from unstimulated CD8+ T cells sorted from spleen or lymph node cells, collected before intestinal transplant. The receptors were gathered from a human donor who received an intestinal transplant.

This chain joins TRBV27 and TRBJ1-1; TRBD1 might be the D (6 bases). Germline lookup yields CDR1 MNHEY and CDR2 SMNVEV (reference sequence). The CDR3 loop spans 14 amino acids. V shed 2 bases and J shed 5 bases, with 12 bases lying between them. This CDR3 reads CASSLGGARTEAFF. For the CDR3, the DNA is TGTGCCAGCAGTTTAGGGGGGGCACGGACTGAAGCTTTCTTT.

V is TRBV10-1 and J is TRBJ1-1, with unresolved D. V lost 6 bases and J lost 4, with 9 bases in between. Germline V gene data show CDR1 as WNHNN and CDR2 as SYGVQD (reference sequence). The CDR3 consists of 12 residues. CDR3 residues: CASSRDGTEAFF. The CDR3 coding sequence is TGCGCCAGCAGCCGTGACGGCACTGAAGCTTTCTTT.